Many counts were recorded for the clone carrying this T cell receptor beta chain. No antigen is known for it. This sample was taken from a study of CD8 T cells in ankylosing spondylitis. Each TCR beta library was made by quantitative 5'-RACE that incorporated molecular barcodes. TCRdb redid the calling of the 5' RACE reads with MiXCR, one entry per CDR3 protein. The sample has fewer than 550,000 distinct CDR3 sequences, over 4% seen once. Study results and caveats: The study identified a TCR beta motif of under 10 highly homologous variants that appeared characteristic of ankylosing spondylitis blood. Clones linked to the disease showed a CD8+ phenotype. They occurred at relatively low frequencies in peripheral blood. Reports of some motif variants in reactive arthritis synovial fluid and blood predate this one. Matched synovial fluid from ankylosing spondylitis patients was reported to be enriched for disease-linked clones.

Sequenced: blood, either unsorted or a sorted T cell fraction (not recorded which). This receptor was identified in a male donor with ankylosing spondylitis.

The CDR3 sequence is CASSFLTGGTGELFF. CDR3 bases: TGTGCCAGCAGTTTCTTGACCGGCGGGACCGGGGAGCTGTTTTTT. The chain joins TRBV28 to TRBJ2-2; D perhaps matches TRBD2 (5 bases). The V end lost 3 bases, the J end lost 5 bases, and 13 bases lay between the germline ends. This CDR3 contains 15 residues. CDR1 is MDHEN, CDR2 SYDVKM, per germline.